This T cell receptor (beta chain) comes out of a study of blood T cell repertoires in COVID-19. Study information: The samples span acute and convalescent COVID-19 from the United States, Italy and Spain. The cDNA or gDNA used as material had been derived from T cells, B-cell-depleted T cells, or PBMCs.

In the original analysis: How many nucleated cells were present was estimated from reference gene primer amplification. Sequencing was performed with immunoSEQ multiplex PCR; in TCRdb, only in-frame clones are kept and a portion is missing. The D gene and trimming were derived from the DNA, and the V and J assignments and clone size from that table. The sample has roughly 200,000 clones; about 83% are singletons. Looked up from germline, CDR1 is MNHEY and CDR2 is SVGAGI. The CDR3 consists of 14 residues. V lost 5 bases to trimming and J lost 5 bases, with 12 bases between them. Material for sequencing was peripheral blood. This receptor was taken from a man aged 55 to 70 who had recovered from COVID-19. The chain employs TRBV6-5 and TRBJ1-4, with D perhaps TRBD1 (5 bases). The CDR3 DNA sequence: TGTGCCAGCAGTCGACAGCTTATCAATGAAAAACTGTTTTTT. This codes for CASSRQLINEKLFF.